The 23 T cell receptor beta chains below all came from one sample that was sequenced in a study of T cells in localized non-small cell lung cancer. Sequencing used immunoSEQ multiplex PCR; TCRdb keeps in-frame clones, though not all of them. Of approximately 2,000 clones listed, roughly 20% are singletons. The sequenced sample was normal lung tissue next to the tumor, obtained before any cancer treatment. The receptors were sampled from a female donor older than 55 with stage II lung adenocarcinoma.

There are a few counts of this clone. The rearrangement links TRBV11-3 to TRBJ1-6; D remains unclear. V lost 2 bases, J lost 9 bases, and 14 bases lay in between. This CDR3 has 15 amino acids. Germline V lookup: CDR1 SGHNT, CDR2 YENEEA. CDR3: CASSLRPRSGSPLHF. CDR3 nucleotides: TGTGCCAGCAGCTTAAGGCCCCGGTCTGGTTCACCCCTCCACTTT.

This clone was seen a few times. CDR3 amino acids: CASSLTVTNEKLFF. CDR3 coding DNA: TGTGCCAGCAGCTTGACAGTAACTAATGAAAAACTGTTTTTT. The J gene is TRBJ1-4, the V gene TRBV11-3; the D gene is possibly TRBD1 (5 bases). V was cut by 3 bases and J by 1 base, with 6 bases left in between. The length of the CDR3 is 14 residues. Per germline, CDR1 SGHNT and CDR2 YENEEA.

The rearrangement uses TRBV9 and TRBJ1-3; no definite D call. Germline loops: CDR1 SGDLS, CDR2 YYNGEE. The V gene lost 7 bases and the J gene lost 0 bases, with 17 bases spanning the gap. CDR3 length: 16 amino acids. DNA of the CDR3: TGTGCCAGCGTTGTATCGTTGGTGGCCTCTGGAAACACCATATATTTT. Translated, it gives CASVVSLVASGNTIYF.

In its sample, this clone is medium-sized. The V call is TRBV11-3, the J call TRBJ2-2; 10 bases agree with TRBD1. The CDR3 contains 17 residues. Germline V gives CDR1 SGHNT, CDR2 YENEEA. The V segment lost 3 bases and the J segment 5 bases; nucleotides outside the gene matches: 9. CDR3 sequence: CASSLLTGTGVTGELFF. As DNA, the CDR3 is TGTGCCAGCAGCTTGTTGACCGGGACAGGGGTTACCGGGGAGCTGTTTTTT.

This clone occurred a few times. The CDR3 nucleotides read TGTGCCATCAGTGAAGGACCAATAGGCACAGATACGCAGTATTTT. Translation: CAISEGPIGTDTQYF. The chain links TRBV10-3 to TRBJ2-3; D remains unclear. V lost 3 bases and J 1 base, leaving 11 bases between the germline ends. The CDR3 extends over 15 amino acids. Per germline, CDR1 ENHRY and CDR2 SYGVKD.

This clone has just a few counts. The CDR3 DNA follows: TGTGCCAGCAGCTTAGGACTAGCGGGGAGCCACAATGAGCAGTTCTTC. Residues: CASSLGLAGSHNEQFF. This chain links TRBV7-6 with TRBJ2-1, with 11 bases aligning to TRBD2. V gave up 1 base and J gave up 5 bases; unmatched junction bases: 4. Germline CDR1 is SGHVS and CDR2 is FNYEAQ. This CDR3 comprises 16 residues.

The V gene is TRBV9, the J gene TRBJ1-1; no clear D. V lost 0 bases, J lost 7 bases, and 16 bases lay in between. CDR1 SGDLS and CDR2 YYNGEE come from the germline V gene. The CDR3 sequence is 15 residues long. This CDR3 reads CASSVGAGRTLEAFF. In nucleotides, the CDR3 is TGTGCCAGCAGCGTAGGGGCGGGCAGGACGCTTGAAGCTTTCTTT.

The chain couples TRBV19 to TRBJ2-6; D is uncertain. The germline gives CDR1 LNHDA, CDR2 SQIVND (reference sequence). The CDR3 covers 14 residues. V was cut by 5 bases and J by 4 bases, with 9 bases left in between. The CDR3 coding sequence is TGTGCCAGTAGTCCTGATCTCGGGGCCAACGTCCTGACTTTC. Translated: CASSPDLGANVLTF. The variable domain in full, with the rest retrieved from reference TRBV19 and TRBJ2-6, is DGGITQSPKYLFRKEGQNVTLSCEQNLNHDAMYWYRQDPGQGLRLIYYSQIVNDFQKGDIAEGYSVSREKKESFPLTVTSAQKNPTAFYLCASSPDLGANVLTFGAGSRLTVL.

The chain joins TRBV11-3 to TRBJ2-2; no reliable D call. The CDR3 totals 15 residues. The germline CDR1 and CDR2 sequences are SGHNT and YENEEA. The ends were cut back, 1 base at V and 1 base at J, with 7 bases in the middle. For the CDR3, the DNA is TGTGCCAGCAGCTTAGGGTTTTTGAACACCGGGGAGCTGTTTTTT. Translation: CASSLGFLNTGELFF.

This clone was seen a handful of times. The chain carries TRBV25-1 and TRBJ2-3; 11 bases match TRBD2. Germline CDR1 and CDR2: MGHDK and SYGVNS. V shed 3 bases and J 6 bases; nucleotides not matched to a gene: 14. This CDR3 has 18 amino acids. The DNA of the CDR3 is TGTGCCAGCAGTGACCTTGGCCCTAGCGGGGGGATAATGGATACGCAGTATTTT. Translating gives CASSDLGPSGGIMDTQYF.

The chain combines TRBV6-8 with TRBJ1-2, with D uncertain. CDR1 and CDR2 from the germline V gene are MNHGY and SAAAGT. The germline V and J ends were trimmed by 6 bases and 8 bases, with 19 bases remaining between them. The CDR3 length is 14 residues. CDR3 nucleotide sequence: TGTGCCAGCAGGGGCGTGGGCAGTCGAATCGGCTACACCTTC. Translating gives CASRGVGSRIGYTF.

J is TRBJ2-2 and V is TRBV6-8; D remains ambiguous. The ends were cut back, 6 bases at V and 5 bases at J, with 28 bases in the middle. The germline V gene encodes CDR1 MNHGY and CDR2 SAAAGT. This CDR3 has 19 residues. The CDR3 DNA follows: TGTGCCAGCAGCGTTTCCCTGTTGGTTAGTGAAGCTTGGACCGGGGAGCTGTTTTTT. Its translation: CASSVSLLVSEAWTGELFF.

V and J are TRBV18 and TRBJ2-7; D not certain. CDR3 length: 16 residues. Germline-derived CDR1 and CDR2 are KGHSH and LQKENI. V lost 2 bases, J lost 0 bases, and 14 bases lay in between. CDR3 loop: CASSPGGVKSSYEQYF. The CDR3 region has the DNA TGTGCCAGCTCACCAGGTGGAGTAAAAAGCTCCTACGAGCAGTACTTC.

In this sample, this clone turned up a few times. This chain links TRBV1 with TRBJ1-2; the DNA was not compared with TRBD1, the D call given in the table. TRBV1 is flagged as a pseudogene. This CDR3 is built from 16 residues. The CDR3 loop is CASSQETWTGVYGYTF. The CDR3 nucleotides are TGCGCCAGCAGCCAAGAGACTTGGACAGGGGTCTATGGCTACACCTTC.

This clone occurred a few times. The chain combines TRBV19 with TRBJ2-5; no definite D call. Trimming removed 1 base at V and 4 bases at J, with 4 bases between. Germline V CDR1 and CDR2: LNHDA, SQIVND (reference sequence). This CDR3 comprises 12 residues. DNA of the CDR3: TGTGCCAGTAGTATAGCAGGAGAGACCCAGTACTTC. This gives the protein CASSIAGETQYF.

Comments on this clone: Some base is unread or ambiguous, which is why its residue reads as X. V usage is TRBV19 and J usage is TRBJ1-4, with D unresolved. The V gene lost 5 bases and the J gene lost 2 bases, with 12 bases spanning the gap. Germline V CDR1 and CDR2: LNHDA, SQIVND (reference sequence). The CDR3 has 15 residues. CDR3: CASSGXSATNEKLFF. The CDR3 DNA sequence: TGTGCCAGTAGTGGGGRATCGGCCACTAATGAAAAACTGTTTTTT.

There are a few counts of this clone. The rearrangement joins TRBV19 to TRBJ1-1; no reliable D call. Germline CDR1 and CDR2: LNHDA and SQIVND (reference sequence). Trimming cost V 0 bases and J 7 bases, with 9 bases left between them. The CDR3 consists of 13 residues. The CDR3 coding sequence is TGTGCCAGTAGTATAGAGTCCATAGATGAAGCTTTCTTT. Protein: CASSIESIDEAFF.

The chain uses TRBV5-1 and TRBJ1-1; 12 bases are a match to TRBD1. J was trimmed by 2 bases and V by 2 bases; bases with no gene match: 4. There are 16 residues in the CDR3. CDR1 is SGHRS, CDR2 YFSETQ, per germline. The CDR3 spells CASSFGTGGKNTEAFF. The CDR3 DNA is TGCGCCAGCAGCTTCGGGACAGGGGGCAAAAACACTGAAGCTTTCTTT.

The rearrangement joins TRBV14 to TRBJ2-1, with 7 bases matching TRBD2. Trimming cost V 4 bases and J 9 bases; bases outside gene matches: 6. This CDR3 comprises 13 residues. Germline V gene sequence: CDR1 SGHDN, CDR2 FVKESK. The CDR3, as DNA: TGTGCCAGCAGCCTAGGACTAGTAAGTGAGCAGTTCTTC. Translation: CASSLGLVSEQFF.

The chain has TRBV29-1 and TRBJ1-1; 11 nucleotides align to TRBD1. This CDR3 comprises 14 residues. Germline values: CDR1 SQVTM, CDR2 ANQGSEA. Trimming took 7 bases from V and 4 from J; bases not matched to a gene: 8. CDR3: CSAGQGAHPTEAFF. CDR3 coding DNA: TGCAGCGCCGGACAGGGGGCCCATCCCACTGAAGCTTTCTTT.

In its sample, this clone ranks as medium-sized (0.01 to 0.1%). This sequence joins TRBV6-8 and TRBJ1-3, with D tentatively TRBD1 (6 bases). V dropped 6 bases and J dropped 0 bases, with 18 bases sitting between them. CDR1 is MNHGY, CDR2 SAAAGT, per germline. This CDR3 spans 17 amino acids. The CDR3 loop reads CASSPIWGQTSGNTIYF. CDR3 bases: TGTGCCAGCAGCCCCATTTGGGGACAAACCTCTGGAAACACCATATATTTT.

J is TRBJ1-4 and V is TRBV11-3; a possible D gene is TRBD1 (5 bases). The germline V and J ends were trimmed by 5 bases and 0 bases, with 16 bases remaining between them. The CDR3 has 17 amino acids. CDR1 is SGHNT and CDR2 is YENEEA in the germline V gene. This CDR3 is CASSHPRRGATNEKLFF. CDR3 coding DNA: TGTGCCAGCAGCCACCCCCGGAGGGGAGCAACTAATGAAAAACTGTTTTTT. Full variable domain (missing parts from reference TRBV11-3 and TRBJ1-4): EAGVVQSPRYKIIEKKQPVAFWCNPISGHNTLYWYLQNLGQGPELLIRYENEEAVDDSQLPKDRFSAERLKGVDSTLKIQPAELGDSAVYLCASSHPRRGATNEKLFFGSGTQLSVL.

This clone was picked up a small number of times. This chain connects TRBV11-3 to TRBJ2-5; a weak D match, TRBD2 (7 bases). Trimming left V 2 bases short and J 2 bases short, with 15 bases between. Germline V gene data show CDR1 as SGHNT and CDR2 as YENEEA. There are 16 residues in the CDR3. CDR3 region: CASSLLLGGQQETQYF. The CDR3 nucleotides are TGTGCCAGCAGCTTACTTTTGGGGGGGCAACAAGAGACCCAGTACTTC.